This T cell receptor (beta chain) was retrieved from a study of cytomegalovirus exposure and HLA in healthy donors. The CDR3 is made up of 14 amino acids. Germline-derived CDR1 and CDR2 are SGHNT and YYREEE (reference sequence). V lost 3 bases to trimming and J lost 0 bases, with 7 bases between them. This PCR relied on a set of 60 Vbeta primers and 13 Jbeta primers. TCRdb's table, derived via immunoSEQ multiplex PCR, lists solely in-frame clones and lacks some. Seen here are 90,000 to 150,000 clones, about four fifths observed once, and the top ten hold 1.5%. The sequenced sample consisted of PBMCs. This rearrangement joins TRBV5-4 to TRBJ2-4; possibly TRBD1 for D (5 bases). The source of this sequence is a woman between 18 and 30 years old in good health and CMV-seronegative. Here the CDR3 reads CASSSTVAKNIQYF. The CDR3 DNA reads as TGTGCCAGCAGCTCGACAGTAGCCAAAAACATTCAGTACTTC. Filled out from reference TRBV5-4 and TRBJ2-4, the complete variable domain reads ETGVTQSPTHLIKTRGQQVTLRCSSQSGHNTVSWYQQALGQGPQFIFQYYREEENGRGNFPPRFSGLQFPNYSSELNVNALELDDSALYLCASSSTVAKNIQYFGAGTRLSVL.